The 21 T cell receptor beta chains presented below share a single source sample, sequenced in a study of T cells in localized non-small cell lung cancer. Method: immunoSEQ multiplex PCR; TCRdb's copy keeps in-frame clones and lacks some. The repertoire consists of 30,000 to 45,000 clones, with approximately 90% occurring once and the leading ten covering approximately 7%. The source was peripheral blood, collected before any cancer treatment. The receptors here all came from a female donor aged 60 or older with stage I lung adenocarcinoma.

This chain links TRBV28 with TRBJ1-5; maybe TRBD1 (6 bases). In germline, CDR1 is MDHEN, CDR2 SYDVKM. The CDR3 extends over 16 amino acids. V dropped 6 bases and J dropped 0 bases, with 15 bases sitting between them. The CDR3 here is CASRTTDSYSNQPQHF. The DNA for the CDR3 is TGTGCCAGCAGAACAACGGACAGTTATAGCAATCAGCCCCAGCATTTT.

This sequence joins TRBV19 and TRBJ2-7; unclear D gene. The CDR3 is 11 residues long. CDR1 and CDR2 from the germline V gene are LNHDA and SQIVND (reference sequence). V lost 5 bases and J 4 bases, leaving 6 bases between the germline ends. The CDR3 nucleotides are TGTGCCAGTAGTCGCGGTTACGAGCAGTACTTC. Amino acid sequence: CASSRGYEQYF.

In DNA, the CDR3 is TGTGCCAGCAGCGTACCTAGCGGGGGCACAGATACGCAGTATTTT. Residues: CASSVPSGGTDTQYF. The rearrangement links TRBV9 to TRBJ2-3, with 9 bases lining up with TRBD2. In germline, CDR1 is SGDLS, CDR2 YYNGEE. The CDR3 totals 15 residues. With 1 base clipped from V and 1 base from J, the junction kept 1 base outside the gene matches.

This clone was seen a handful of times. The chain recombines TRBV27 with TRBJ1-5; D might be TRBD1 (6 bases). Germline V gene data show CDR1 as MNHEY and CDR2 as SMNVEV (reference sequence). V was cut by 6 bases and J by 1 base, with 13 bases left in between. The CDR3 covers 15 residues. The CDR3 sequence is CASRQGLGSNQPQHF. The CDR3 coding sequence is TGTGCCAGCAGACAGGGATTGGGGAGCAATCAGCCCCAGCATTTT.

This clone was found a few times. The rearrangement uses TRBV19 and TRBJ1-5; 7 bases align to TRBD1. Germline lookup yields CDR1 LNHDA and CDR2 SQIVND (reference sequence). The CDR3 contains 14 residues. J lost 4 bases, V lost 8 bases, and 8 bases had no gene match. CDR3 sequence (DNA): TGTGCCAGTGGCGACAGGGTTGGGAATCAGCCCCAGCATTTT. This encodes CASGDRVGNQPQHF.

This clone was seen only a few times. As DNA, the CDR3 is TGTGCCAGTAGTATAGGGATAGAGACTGAAGCTTTCTTT. It is translated as CASSIGIETEAFF. The gene calls are TRBV19 and TRBJ1-1; D gene unclear. The V gene's germline CDR1 is LNHDA and CDR2 SQIVND (reference sequence). V lost 1 base to trimming and J lost 5 bases, with 8 bases between them. There are 13 residues in the CDR3.

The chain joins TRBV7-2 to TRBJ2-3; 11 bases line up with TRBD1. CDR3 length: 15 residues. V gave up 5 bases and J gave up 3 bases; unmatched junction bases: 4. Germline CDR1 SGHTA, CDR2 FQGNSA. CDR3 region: CASSVRDRGTDTQYF. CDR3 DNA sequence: TGTGCCAGCAGCGTCCGGGACAGGGGGACAGATACGCAGTATTTT.

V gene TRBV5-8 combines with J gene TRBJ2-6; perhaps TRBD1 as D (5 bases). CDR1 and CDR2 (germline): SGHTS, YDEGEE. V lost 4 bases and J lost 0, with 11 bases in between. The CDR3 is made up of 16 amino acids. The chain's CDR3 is CASSPRQFSGANVLTF. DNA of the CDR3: TGTGCCAGCAGCCCCCGACAGTTCTCTGGGGCCAACGTCCTGACTTTC. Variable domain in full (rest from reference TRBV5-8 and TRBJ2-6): EAGVTQSPTHLIKTRGQQATLRCSPISGHTSVYWYQQALGLGLQFLLWYDEGEERNRGNFPPRFSGRQFPNYSSELNVNALELEDSALYLCASSPRQFSGANVLTFGAGSRLTVL.

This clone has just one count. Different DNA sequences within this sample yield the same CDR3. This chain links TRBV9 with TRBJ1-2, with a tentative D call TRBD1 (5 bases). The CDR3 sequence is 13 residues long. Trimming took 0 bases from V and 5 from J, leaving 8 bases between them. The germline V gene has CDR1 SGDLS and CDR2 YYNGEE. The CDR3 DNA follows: TGTGCCAGCAGCGTAGTGACAGCTTATGGCTACACCTTC. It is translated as CASSVVTAYGYTF.

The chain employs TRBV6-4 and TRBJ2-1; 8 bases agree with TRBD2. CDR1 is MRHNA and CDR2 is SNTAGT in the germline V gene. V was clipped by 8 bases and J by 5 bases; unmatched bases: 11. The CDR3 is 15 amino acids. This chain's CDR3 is CASGTGGGGNNEQFF. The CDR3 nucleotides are TGTGCCAGCGGAACCGGTGGCGGGGGGAACAATGAGCAGTTCTTC.

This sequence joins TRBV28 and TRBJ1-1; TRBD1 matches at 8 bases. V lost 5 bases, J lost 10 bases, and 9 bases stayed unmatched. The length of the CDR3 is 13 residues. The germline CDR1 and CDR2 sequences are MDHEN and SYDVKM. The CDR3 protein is CASSTPGGTGAFF. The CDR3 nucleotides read TGTGCCAGCAGTACACCGGGGGGGACAGGAGCTTTCTTT.

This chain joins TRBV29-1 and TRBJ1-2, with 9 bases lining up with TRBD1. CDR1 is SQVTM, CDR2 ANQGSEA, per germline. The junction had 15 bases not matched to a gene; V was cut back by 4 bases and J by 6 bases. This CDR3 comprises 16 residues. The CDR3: CSVVPPGTGRPDGYTF. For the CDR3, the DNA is TGCAGCGTTGTCCCTCCCGGGACAGGGCGTCCAGATGGCTACACCTTC.

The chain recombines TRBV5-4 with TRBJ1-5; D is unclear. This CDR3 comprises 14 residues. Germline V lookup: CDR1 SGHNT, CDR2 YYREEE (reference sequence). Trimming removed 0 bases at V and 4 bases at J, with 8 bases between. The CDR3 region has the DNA TGTGCCAGCAGCTTGGGCGGGCGGAATCAGCCCCAGCATTTT. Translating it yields CASSLGGRNQPQHF.

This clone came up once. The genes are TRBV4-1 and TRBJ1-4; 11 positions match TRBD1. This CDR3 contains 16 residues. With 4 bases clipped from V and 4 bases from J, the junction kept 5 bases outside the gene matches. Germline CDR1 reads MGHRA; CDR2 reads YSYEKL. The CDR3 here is CASSPGQGVVNEKLFF. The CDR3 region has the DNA TGCGCCAGCAGCCCGGGACAGGGGGTCGTTAATGAAAAACTGTTTTTT.

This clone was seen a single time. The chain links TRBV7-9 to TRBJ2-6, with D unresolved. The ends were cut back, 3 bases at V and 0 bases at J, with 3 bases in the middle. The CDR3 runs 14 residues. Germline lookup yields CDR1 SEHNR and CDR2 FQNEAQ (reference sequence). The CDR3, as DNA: TGTGCCAGCAGCTTCAGCTCTGGGGCCAACGTCCTGACTTTC. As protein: CASSFSSGANVLTF.

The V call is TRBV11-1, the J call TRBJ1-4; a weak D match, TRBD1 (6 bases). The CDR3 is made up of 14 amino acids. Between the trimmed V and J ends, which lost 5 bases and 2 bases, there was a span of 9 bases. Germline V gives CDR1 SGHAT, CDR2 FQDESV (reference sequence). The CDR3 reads CASSPGVTNEKLFF. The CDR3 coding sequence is TGTGCCAGCAGCCCAGGGGTCACTAATGAAAAACTGTTTTTT.

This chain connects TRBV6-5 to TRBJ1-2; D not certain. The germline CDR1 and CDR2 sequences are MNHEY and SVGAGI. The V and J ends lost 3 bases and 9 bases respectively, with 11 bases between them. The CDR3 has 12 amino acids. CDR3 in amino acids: CASSYRLSSYTF. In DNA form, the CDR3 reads TGTGCCAGCAGTTATAGACTCTCTAGCTACACCTTC.

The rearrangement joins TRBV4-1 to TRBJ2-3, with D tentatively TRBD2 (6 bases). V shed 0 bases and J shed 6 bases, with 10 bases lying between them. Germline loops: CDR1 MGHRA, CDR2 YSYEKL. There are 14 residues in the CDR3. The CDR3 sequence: CASSQDLGRDTQYF. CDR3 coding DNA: TGCGCCAGCAGCCAAGACCTTGGGAGGGATACGCAGTATTTT.

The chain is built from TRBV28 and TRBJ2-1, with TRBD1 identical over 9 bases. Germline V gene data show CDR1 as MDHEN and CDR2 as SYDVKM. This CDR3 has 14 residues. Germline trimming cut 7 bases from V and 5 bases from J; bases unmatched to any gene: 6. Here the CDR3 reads CASKVRDRDNEQFF. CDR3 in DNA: TGTGCCAGCAAAGTCCGGGACAGGGACAATGAGCAGTTCTTC.

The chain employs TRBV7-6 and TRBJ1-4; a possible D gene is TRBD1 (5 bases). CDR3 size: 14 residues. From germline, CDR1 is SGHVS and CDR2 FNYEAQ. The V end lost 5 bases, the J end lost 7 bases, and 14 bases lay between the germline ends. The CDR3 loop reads CASSLDRSREKLFF. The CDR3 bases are TGTGCCAGCAGCCTAGACAGATCTCGTGAAAAACTGTTTTTT.

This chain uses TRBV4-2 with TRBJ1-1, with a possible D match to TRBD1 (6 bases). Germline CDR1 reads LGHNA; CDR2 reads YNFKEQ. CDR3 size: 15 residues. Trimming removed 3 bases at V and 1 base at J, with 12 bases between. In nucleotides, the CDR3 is TGTGCCAGCAGCCACGGGGGGGGCCGGAACACTGAAGCTTTCTTT. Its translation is CASSHGGGRNTEAFF.